This T cell receptor (beta chain) is from a study of blood T cell repertoires in COVID-19. Across the whole study: Sites in the United States, Italy and Spain provided acute and convalescent COVID-19 samples.

The CDR3 length is 14 residues. The V gene lost 1 base and the J gene lost 2 bases, with 8 bases spanning the gap. The germline gives CDR1 MNHEY, CDR2 SVGAGI. The method was immunoSEQ multiplex PCR; TCRdb's version includes in-frame clones alone and lacks a portion of them. This sample has 250,000 to 300,000 clones, with about 88% found just once. Living in 24 US areas, the participants were between about 18 and 100 years of age. This chain links TRBV6-5 with TRBJ1-2; TRBD1 might be the D (5 bases). The source material was PBMCs or T cells enriched from blood (not recorded which). The clonotype originates from a young man with acute COVID-19. The CDR3 here is CASSYFRVNYGYTF. CDR3 in DNA: TGTGCCAGCAGTTACTTCAGGGTGAACTATGGCTACACCTTC.